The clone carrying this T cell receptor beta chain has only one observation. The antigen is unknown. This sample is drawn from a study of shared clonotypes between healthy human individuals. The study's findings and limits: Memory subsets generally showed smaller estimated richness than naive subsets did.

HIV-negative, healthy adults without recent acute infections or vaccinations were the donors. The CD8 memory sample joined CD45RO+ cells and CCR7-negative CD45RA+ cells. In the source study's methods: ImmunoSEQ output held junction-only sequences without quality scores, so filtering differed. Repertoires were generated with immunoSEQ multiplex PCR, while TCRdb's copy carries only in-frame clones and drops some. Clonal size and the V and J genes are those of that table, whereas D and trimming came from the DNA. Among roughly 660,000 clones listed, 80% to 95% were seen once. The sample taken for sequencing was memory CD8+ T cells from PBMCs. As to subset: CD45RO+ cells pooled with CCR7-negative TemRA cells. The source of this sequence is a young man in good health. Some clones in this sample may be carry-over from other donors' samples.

The CDR3 region is CASRQQGGEGTEAFF. The CDR3 DNA reads TGTGCCAGCAGGCAACAAGGTGGGGAGGGTACTGAAGCTTTCTTT. This chain connects TRBV6-6 to TRBJ1-1; D ambiguous. V lost 6 bases and J 5 bases, leaving 19 bases between the germline ends. The CDR3 spans 15 residues. Germline loops: CDR1 MNHNY, CDR2 SVGAGI (reference sequence).